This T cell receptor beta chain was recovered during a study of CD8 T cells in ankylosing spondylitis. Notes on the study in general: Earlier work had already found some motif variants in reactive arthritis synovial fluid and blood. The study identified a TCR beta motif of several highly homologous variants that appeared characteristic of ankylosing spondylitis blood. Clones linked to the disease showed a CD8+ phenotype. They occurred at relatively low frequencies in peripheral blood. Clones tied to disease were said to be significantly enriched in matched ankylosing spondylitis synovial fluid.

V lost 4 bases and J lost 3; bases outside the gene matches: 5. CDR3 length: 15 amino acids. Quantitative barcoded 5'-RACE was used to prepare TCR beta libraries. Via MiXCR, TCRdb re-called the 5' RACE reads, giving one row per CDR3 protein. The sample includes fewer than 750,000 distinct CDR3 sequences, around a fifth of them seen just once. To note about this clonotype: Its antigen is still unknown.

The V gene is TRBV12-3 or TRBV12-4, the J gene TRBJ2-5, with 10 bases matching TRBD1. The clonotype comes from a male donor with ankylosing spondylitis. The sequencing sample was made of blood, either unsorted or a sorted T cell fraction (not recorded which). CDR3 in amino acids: CASSSPGQGKETQYF. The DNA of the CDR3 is TGTGCCAGCAGTTCCCCGGGACAGGGGAAAGAGACCCAGTACTTC.